This TCR beta chain stems from a study of Ad26.COV2.S vaccination and SARS-CoV-2 variants. Study context: The donor belonged to the COV1001 Ad26.COV2.S trial arm.

Some clones are missing from TCRdb's copy, which holds only in-frame ones; the method was immunoSEQ multiplex PCR. The sample records 250,000 or so clones, around nine tenths being singletons. Treatment reported: 19 received Ad26.COV2.S at low or high dose, single or two shots; several received placebo; per-sample allocation not given. After the first vaccine or placebo injection, samples were drawn on day 63. CDR1 MNHNY and CDR2 SVGAGI come from the germline V gene (reference sequence). This CDR3 contains 15 residues. V was trimmed by 2 bases and J by 5 bases, leaving 15 bases between them. Study-wide results and caveats: Vaccine recipients surpassed placebo recipients in spike-specific TCR breadth. Considerable breadth of spike-specific CD8+ and CD4+ T cell responses has reportedly been documented following vaccination.

As regards this clone: As yet, its antigen is unknown. At the DNA level, this CDR3 is encoded by other sequences in the same sample as well.

The source of this sequence is a person aged 18-60 years who received the Ad26.COV2.S COVID-19 vaccine or a placebo. V gene TRBV6-6 combines with J gene TRBJ1-2; D perhaps matches TRBD1 (5 bases). Sequenced here: peripheral blood, sampled in a trial of Ad26.COV2.S vaccine versus placebo. CDR3 amino acids: CASSYGQGPGYGYTF. CDR3 nucleotide sequence: TGTGCCAGCAGTTACGGGCAGGGACCAGGGTATGGCTACACCTTC.